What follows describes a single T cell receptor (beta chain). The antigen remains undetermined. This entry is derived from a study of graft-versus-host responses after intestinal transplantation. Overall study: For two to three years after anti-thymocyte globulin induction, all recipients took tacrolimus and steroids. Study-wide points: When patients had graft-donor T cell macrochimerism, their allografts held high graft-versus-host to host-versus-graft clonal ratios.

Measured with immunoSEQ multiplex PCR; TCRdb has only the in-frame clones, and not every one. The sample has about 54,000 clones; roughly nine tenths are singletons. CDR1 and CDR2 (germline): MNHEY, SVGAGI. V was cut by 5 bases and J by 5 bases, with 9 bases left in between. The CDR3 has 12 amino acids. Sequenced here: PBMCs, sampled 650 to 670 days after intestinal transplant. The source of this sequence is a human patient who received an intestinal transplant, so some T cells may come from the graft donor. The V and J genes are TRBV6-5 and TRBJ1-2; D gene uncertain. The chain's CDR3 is CASSERTYGYTF. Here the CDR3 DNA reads TGTGCCAGCAGTGAACGGACGTATGGCTACACCTTC.